This section outlines one TCR beta chain sequence together with its context. In this sample, this clonotype turned up many times. Its antigen remains unidentified. No qualities accompany the bases; no much larger clone lies one base away. This record comes from a study of neurological immune-mediated disorders (dated by TCRdb to about 2019). Regarding the study in general: Peripheral blood TCR-beta repertoires from HTLV-I-associated myelopathy (HAM/TSP) patients, multiple sclerosis patients and healthy controls were compared by UMI-based sequencing. Longitudinal samples, technical triplicates and paired sorted CD4+ and CD8+ T-cell subsets, alongside PBMC samples, were included among the roughly 100 TCR-beta libraries. The cohort comprised some 71 subjects: 15 or so HAM/TSP patients, some 34 multiple sclerosis patients and 20 or so healthy controls. Study-wide conclusions, independent of this receptor: Expanded clones from different subjects shared no identical CDR3 amino acid sequences, which suggests that TCR-beta repertoires were private in all groups. The highest TCR clonal expansion was observed in HAM/TSP patients, whereas the lowest was observed in MS patients, even when compared with healthy controls.

The healthy controls were volunteers from a blood bank in Maryland, USA. Unsorted PBMC libraries were generated from 2 million PBMCs stored in RNAlater at -80 °C until RNA extraction. Peripheral blood was subjected to Ficoll-Hypaque density gradient centrifugation to isolate PBMCs, which were then cryopreserved in liquid nitrogen. cDNA synthesis used template-switch 5'RACE with a primer carrying a 10-nucleotide random unique molecular identifier tagging each TCR transcript. Every sequencing run yielded over 170 million TCR-beta sequences covering 15-18 subjects. The RNeasy kit was used to extract total RNA. Using the KAPA Real-time Library Amplification kit, TCR-beta VDJ regions were amplified with primers for the TCR constant region and the 5'RACE anchor. A first PCR added sample indexes and Illumina adaptors, and a second PCR then raised library yield. After purification with Ampure beads, the TCR product of roughly 650 bp was size-selected on a 2% E-gel SizeSelection system. Before pooling, library quality was checked on a Bioanalyzer, concentration was measured with Qubit, and libraries were quantified with the Kapa Library Quantification kit. Paired-end 2 x 150 bp sequencing of the libraries was performed on an Illumina HiSeq 2500. To increase sequence diversity, roughly 24-30% phiX was spiked into each library pool. The study's own analysis went as follows. The quality-filtered reads were processed with the UMI-based MiGEC pipeline, whose error correction step removed more than 80% of the raw TCR sequences. IMGT germline references were used for alignment of VDJ genes, and clonotypes were defined by a unique CDR3 amino acid sequence together with V-J genes. VDJtools evaluated clonal expansion, Shannon diversity and CDR3 relatedness (CalcPairwiseDistances, ClusterSamples); CLCbio workbench built phylogenetic trees. Expanded clones were defined as having at least 8 unique UMIs, based on coefficient-of-variation modelling across technical triplicates. TCRdb's own reprocessing of the public reads used fastp at Q25 and MiXCR and kept productive beta chains. Every distinct CDR3 protein forms one entry, paired with its most common genes and DNA. The V and J calls come from TCRdb's annotation, not from the publication. For this sample the table gives about 76,000 distinct CDR3 sequences, of which 17% were detected only once. Approximately 15% of the sample is held by the ten biggest clonotypes.

The specimen was PBMCs. This sequence was found in a middle-aged woman in good health.

The base sequence is TGTGCCAGCAGCCAAGTTGCCCACGAGCAGTACTTC. Its translation is CASSQVAHEQYF. Here the chain combines TRBV3-1 and TRBJ2-7; the D gene assignment is ambiguous. V gives up 1 base and J gives up 5 bases, and the segment between their germline ends measures 6 bases. The CDR3 goes from the cysteine to the phenylalanine over 12 residues. Only CDR3 DNA remains: 36 bases, in frame from the first base. As encoded in the germline V gene (reference sequence), CDR1 is LGHDT while CDR2 is YNNKEL.